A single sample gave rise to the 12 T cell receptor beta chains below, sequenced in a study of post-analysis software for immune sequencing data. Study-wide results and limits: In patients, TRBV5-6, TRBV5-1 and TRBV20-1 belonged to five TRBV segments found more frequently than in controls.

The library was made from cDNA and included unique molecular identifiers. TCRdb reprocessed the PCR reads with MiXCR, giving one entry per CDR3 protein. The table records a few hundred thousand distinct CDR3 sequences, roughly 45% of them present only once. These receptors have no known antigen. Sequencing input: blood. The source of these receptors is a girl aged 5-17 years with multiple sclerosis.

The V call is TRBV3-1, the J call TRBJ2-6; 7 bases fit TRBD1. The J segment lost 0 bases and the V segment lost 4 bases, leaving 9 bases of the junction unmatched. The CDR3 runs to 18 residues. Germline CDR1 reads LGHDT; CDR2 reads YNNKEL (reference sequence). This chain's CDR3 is CASSRGQQGVSGANVLTF. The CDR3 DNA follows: TGTGCCAGCAGCCGAGGACAGCAGGGGGTCTCTGGGGCCAACGTCCTGACTTTC.

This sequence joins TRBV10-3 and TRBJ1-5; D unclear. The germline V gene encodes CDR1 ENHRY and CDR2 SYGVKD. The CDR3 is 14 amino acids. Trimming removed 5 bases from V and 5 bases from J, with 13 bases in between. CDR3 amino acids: CAISPSSGDQPQHF. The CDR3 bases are TGTGCCATCAGTCCGAGCTCGGGAGATCAGCCCCAGCATTTT.

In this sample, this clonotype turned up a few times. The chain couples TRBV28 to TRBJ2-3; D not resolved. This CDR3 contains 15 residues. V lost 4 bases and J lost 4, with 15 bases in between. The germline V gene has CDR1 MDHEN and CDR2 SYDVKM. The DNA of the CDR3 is TGTGCCAGCAGTTCTCCGTCGTGGTTCCCAGATACGCAGTATTTT. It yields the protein CASSSPSWFPDTQYF.

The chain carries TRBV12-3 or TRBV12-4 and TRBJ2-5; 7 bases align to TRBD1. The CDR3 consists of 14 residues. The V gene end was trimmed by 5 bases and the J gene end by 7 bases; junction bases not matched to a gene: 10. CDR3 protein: CASSIRDRFWTQYF. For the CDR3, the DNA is TGTGCCAGCAGTATCCGGGACAGATTTTGGACCCAGTACTTC.

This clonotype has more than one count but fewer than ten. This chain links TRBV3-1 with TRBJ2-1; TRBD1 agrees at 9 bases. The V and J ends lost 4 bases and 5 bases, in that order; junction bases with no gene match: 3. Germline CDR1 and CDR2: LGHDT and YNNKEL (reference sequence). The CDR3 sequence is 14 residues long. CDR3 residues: CASSPRDRDNEQFF. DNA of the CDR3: TGTGCCAGCAGCCCCCGGGACAGGGACAATGAGCAGTTCTTC.

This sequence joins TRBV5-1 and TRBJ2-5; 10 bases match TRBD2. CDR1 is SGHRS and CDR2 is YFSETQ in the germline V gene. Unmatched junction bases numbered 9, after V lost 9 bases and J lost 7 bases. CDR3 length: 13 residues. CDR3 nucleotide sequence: TGCGCCAACTTACTAGCGGGGCCCGGGACCCAGTACTTC. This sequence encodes CANLLAGPGTQYF.

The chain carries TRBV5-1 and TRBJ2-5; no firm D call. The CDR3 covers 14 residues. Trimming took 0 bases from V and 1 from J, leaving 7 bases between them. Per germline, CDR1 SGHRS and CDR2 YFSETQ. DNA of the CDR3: TGCGCCAGCAGCTTGGTGGCTAGCCAAGAGACCCAGTACTTC. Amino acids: CASSLVASQETQYF.

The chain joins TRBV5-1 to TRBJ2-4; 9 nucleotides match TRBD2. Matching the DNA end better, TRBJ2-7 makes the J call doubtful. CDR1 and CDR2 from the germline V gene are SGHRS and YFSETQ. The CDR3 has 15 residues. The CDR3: CASSPDSGSGYEQYF. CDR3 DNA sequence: TGCGCCAGCAGCCCAGATAGCGGGAGTGGATACGAGCAGTACTTC.

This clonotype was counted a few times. CDR3 in amino acids: CASSKTGDQPQHF. The CDR3 DNA reads as TGTGCCAGCAGCAAAACGGGAGATCAGCCCCAGCATTTT. The rearrangement links TRBV7-2 to TRBJ1-5; D unclear. There are 13 residues in the CDR3. Germline V gene lookup returns CDR1 SGHTA and CDR2 FQGNSA. V lost 5 bases to trimming and J lost 5 bases, with 10 bases between them. The full variable domain, its missing parts supplied by reference TRBV7-2 and TRBJ1-5, is GAGVSQSPSNKVTEKGKDVELRCDPISGHTALYWYRQSLGQGLEFLIYFQGNSAPDKSGLPSDRFSAERTGGSVSTLTIQRTQQEDSAVYLCASSKTGDQPQHFGDGTRLSIL.

This CDR3 is CASTDPGLAALSSYNEQFF. CDR3 sequence (DNA): TGTGCCAGCACTGACCCGGGACTAGCGGCTCTGAGCTCCTACAATGAGCAGTTCTTC. The rearrangement links TRBV7-2 to TRBJ2-1, with 11 bases fitting TRBD2. From germline, CDR1 is SGHTA and CDR2 FQGNSA. The CDR3 is 19 residues long. The V gene end was trimmed by 7 bases and the J gene end by 0 bases; junction bases not matched to a gene: 14. Full variable domain (rest looked up from reference TRBV7-2 and TRBJ2-1): GAGVSQSPSNKVTEKGKDVELRCDPISGHTALYWYRQSLGQGLEFLIYFQGNSAPDKSGLPSDRFSAERTGGSVSTLTIQRTQQEDSAVYLCASTDPGLAALSSYNEQFFGPGTRLTVL.

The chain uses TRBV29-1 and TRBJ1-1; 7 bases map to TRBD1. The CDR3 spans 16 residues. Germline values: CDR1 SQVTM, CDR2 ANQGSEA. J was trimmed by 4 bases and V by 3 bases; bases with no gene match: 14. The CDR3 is CSVDLTGFRSATEAFF. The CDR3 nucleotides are TGCAGCGTTGACCTGACAGGGTTTAGGAGTGCCACTGAAGCTTTCTTT.

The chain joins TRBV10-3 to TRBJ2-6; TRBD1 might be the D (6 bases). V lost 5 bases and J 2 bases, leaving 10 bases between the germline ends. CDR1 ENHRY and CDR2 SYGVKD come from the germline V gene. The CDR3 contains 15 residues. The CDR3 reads CAISPQGTGANVLTF. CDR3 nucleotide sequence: TGTGCCATCAGTCCACAGGGAACTGGGGCCAACGTCCTGACTTTC.